This T cell receptor (beta chain) was retrieved from a study of regulatory T cells in long-lasting Graves disease. Study background: Positivity for TSH receptor antibodies plus over 5 years of antithyroid drugs meant persistent Graves' disease.

The germline V gene has CDR1 MGHRA and CDR2 YSYEKL. The CDR3 has 17 amino acids. With 4 bases clipped from V and 0 bases from J, the junction kept 10 bases outside the gene matches. Time point defined: persistent/refractory GD, antithyroid drugs over 5 years with positive TRAb. Following extraction of RNA from PBMCs, that RNA was used to make the TCR library. Peripheral blood, around 9 milliliters per patient, was collected in EDTA tubes. Through Arm-PCR of CDR3 regions and iRepertoire HTBI primers, TCR beta libraries were built. Original analysis: Detected in the samples were just over 60 TRBV and 15 or so TRBJ segments. TCRdb redid the calling of the multiplex PCR reads with MiXCR, one entry per CDR3 protein. TCRdb, not the original authors, processed these V and J calls. Counted here are hundreds of thousands of distinct CDR3 sequences, less than 25% occurring once; the ten biggest clones make up 7.8%.

The V call is TRBV4-1, the J call TRBJ1-2; 8 bases agree with TRBD1. This receptor was obtained from a female donor with Graves disease. The sample consisted of peripheral blood mononuclear cells (PBMCs), taken when the disease was refractory, from a patient treated with antithyroid drugs. The CDR3 nucleotides read TGCGCCAGCAGCCTTGGGACAGGCGGGGATCCTAACTATGGCTACACCTTC. Protein: CASSLGTGGDPNYGYTF.